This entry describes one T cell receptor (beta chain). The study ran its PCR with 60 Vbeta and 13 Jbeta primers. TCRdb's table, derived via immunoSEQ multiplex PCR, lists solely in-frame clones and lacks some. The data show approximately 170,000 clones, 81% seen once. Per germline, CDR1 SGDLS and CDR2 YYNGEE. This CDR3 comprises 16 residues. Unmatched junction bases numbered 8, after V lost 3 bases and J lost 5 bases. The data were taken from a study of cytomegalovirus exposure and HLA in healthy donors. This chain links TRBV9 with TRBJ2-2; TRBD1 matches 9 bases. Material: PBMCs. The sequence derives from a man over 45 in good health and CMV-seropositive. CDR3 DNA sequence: TGTGCCAGCAGCGCCCGGGACAGGGTATTAACCGGGGAGCTGTTTTTT. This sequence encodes CASSARDRVLTGELFF. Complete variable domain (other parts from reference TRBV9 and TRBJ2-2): DSGVTQTPKHLITATGQRVTLRCSPRSGDLSVYWYQQSLDQGLQFLIQYYNGEERAKGNILERFSAQQFPDLHSELNLSSLELGDSALYFCASSARDRVLTGELFFGEGSRLTVL.